The rows below give T cell receptor beta chains drawn from one sample of a study of cytomegalovirus exposure and HLA in healthy donors. Using immunoSEQ multiplex PCR, the repertoire was profiled, and TCRdb retains in-frame clones only, with some absent. The profile covers around 200,000 clones, with roughly 80% appearing a single time and about 5.7% taken by the ten largest. The sequencing input was PBMCs. Receptors were obtained from a man aged 35 to 55 in good health and CMV-seropositive. Each CDR3 is given with its conserved first and last residue. The D gene is left open where the match is weak. Clone size is stated in some rows and not others, as once, few, many or a class when expanded.

abundance: NA
v_gene: TRBV5-8
d_gene: NA
j_gene: TRBJ2-7
CDR3aa: CASSVRGSASYEQYF
CDR3nt: TGTGCCAGCAGCGTTCGAGGCAGCGCCTCCTACGAGCAGTACTTC

abundance: few
v_gene: TRBV28
d_gene: TRBD2
j_gene: TRBJ2-5
CDR3aa: CATQGTSEGRETQYF
CDR3nt: TGTGCCACTCAAGGGACTAGCGAGGGGCGAGAGACCCAGTACTTC

abundance: NA
v_gene: TRBV7-9
d_gene: TRBD2
j_gene: TRBJ2-7
CDR3aa: CAVTGRGGYEQYF
CDR3nt: TGTGCCGTCACCGGACGGGGGGGCTACGAGCAGTACTTC

abundance: once
v_gene: TRBV11-1
d_gene: TRBD2
j_gene: TRBJ2-5
CDR3aa: CASSLFGGDQETQYF
CDR3nt: TGTGCCAGCAGCCTATTCGGGGGGGACCAAGAGACCCAGTACTTC

abundance: NA
v_gene: TRBV27
d_gene: NA
j_gene: TRBJ1-4
CDR3aa: CASSLMGHNEKLFF
CDR3nt: TGTGCCAGCAGTTTGATGGGCCATAATGAAAAACTGTTTTTT

abundance: NA
v_gene: TRBV5-5
d_gene: NA
j_gene: TRBJ2-3
CDR3aa: CASSLGGVDTQYF
CDR3nt: TGTGCCAGCAGCTTGGGGGGGGTAGATACGCAGTATTTT

abundance: NA
v_gene: TRBV6-6
d_gene: NA
j_gene: TRBJ2-1
CDR3aa: CASSPLGLKRNNEQFF
CDR3nt: TGTGCCAGCAGTCCCCTCGGCCTAAAGAGGAACAATGAGCAGTTCTTC

abundance: once
v_gene: TRBV6-6
d_gene: TRBD1
j_gene: TRBJ2-7
CDR3aa: CASHGTGATYEQYF
CDR3nt: TGTGCCAGCCATGGGACAGGGGCGACCTACGAGCAGTACTTC

abundance: NA
v_gene: TRBV11-2
d_gene: NA
j_gene: TRBJ2-7
CDR3aa: CASSLRTANTYEQYF
CDR3nt: TGTGCCAGCAGCTTAAGGACAGCAAACACCTACGAGCAGTACTTC

abundance: NA
v_gene: TRBV25-1
d_gene: TRBD1
j_gene: TRBJ2-1
CDR3aa: CASKLGRGKNEQFF
CDR3nt: TGTGCCAGCAAATTGGGCAGGGGGAAAAATGAGCAGTTCTTC

abundance: once
v_gene: TRBV7-6
d_gene: TRBD1
j_gene: TRBJ2-3
CDR3aa: CASSFRDRQITDTQYF
CDR3nt: TGTGCCAGCAGCTTCCGGGACAGGCAGATCACAGATACGCAGTATTTT

abundance: few
v_gene: TRBV7-6
d_gene: NA
j_gene: TRBJ1-3
CDR3aa: CASTHYSGNTIYF
CDR3nt: TGTGCCAGCACCCACTACTCTGGAAACACCATATATTTT

abundance: NA
v_gene: TRBV19
d_gene: NA
j_gene: TRBJ1-6
CDR3aa: CASSIPQGRSPLHF
CDR3nt: TGTGCCAGTAGTATCCCACAGGGTCGTTCACCCCTCCACTTT

abundance: NA
v_gene: TRBV19
d_gene: NA
j_gene: TRBJ1-2
CDR3aa: CASSTEGIVNGYTF
CDR3nt: TGTGCCAGTAGTACCGAGGGCATCGTGAATGGCTACACCTTC

abundance: NA
v_gene: TRBV5-8
d_gene: NA
j_gene: TRBJ1-1
CDR3aa: CASSFVWGGTEAFF
CDR3nt: TGTGCCAGCAGCTTCGTCTGGGGGGGCACTGAAGCTTTCTTT

abundance: once
v_gene: TRBV7-2
d_gene: TRBD1
j_gene: TRBJ2-1
CDR3aa: CASSRTGGSYNEQFF
CDR3nt: TGTGCCAGCAGCCGGACAGGGGGGTCCTACAATGAGCAGTTCTTC

abundance: NA
v_gene: TRBV28
d_gene: TRBD1
j_gene: TRBJ1-1
CDR3aa: CASSDRGTEAFF
CDR3nt: TGTGCCAGCAGTGACAGGGGAACTGAAGCTTTCTTT

abundance: few
v_gene: TRBV4-3
d_gene: NA
j_gene: TRBJ1-6
CDR3aa: CASSQDPGLVNSPLHF
CDR3nt: TGCGCCAGCAGCCAAGATCCAGGGCTAGTGAATTCACCCCTCCACTTT

abundance: NA
v_gene: TRBV10-2
d_gene: TRBD2
j_gene: TRBJ2-5
CDR3aa: CASSLLAGGQETQYF
CDR3nt: TGCGCCAGCAGTTTACTAGCGGGGGGGCAAGAGACCCAGTACTTC

abundance: NA
v_gene: TRBV6-5
d_gene: NA
j_gene: TRBJ2-3
CDR3aa: CASSYSQGRATDTQYF
CDR3nt: TGTGCCAGCAGTTATAGTCAGGGAAGAGCGACAGATACGCAGTATTTT

abundance: NA
v_gene: TRBV5-6
d_gene: NA
j_gene: TRBJ2-1
CDR3aa: CASSSGLSNEQFF
CDR3nt: TGTGCCAGCAGCTCAGGACTGTCCAATGAGCAGTTCTTC

abundance: few
v_gene: TRBV6-5
d_gene: NA
j_gene: TRBJ1-1
CDR3aa: CASSYSGDSSGTEAFF
CDR3nt: TGTGCCAGCAGTTACTCGGGCGACAGTTCGGGCACTGAAGCTTTCTTT